Listed here are 28 T cell receptor beta chains from one sample, sequenced in a study of control samples from healthy donors and cancer patients. The data were produced by immunoSEQ multiplex PCR, yet TCRdb's version contains in-frame clones alone and is incomplete. Among 75,000 to 100,000 clones listed, 70% to 90% were seen once. The sequenced material came from blood. All receptors come from a woman between 50 and 59 years old in good health.

This clone was counted once. Here the CDR3 DNA reads TGTGCCAGCAGCCCCGTCTCGTTGGCCAATCAGCCCCAGCATTTT. Protein sequence: CASSPVSLANQPQHF. The genes are TRBV27 and TRBJ1-5; D not certain. V gave up 6 bases and J gave up 3 bases, with 15 bases separating them. Germline V gene data show CDR1 as MNHEY and CDR2 as SMNVEV (reference sequence). CDR3 length equals 15 residues.

The J gene is TRBJ2-1, the V gene TRBV6-4; D perhaps matches TRBD2 (6 bases). Germline CDR1 MRHNA, CDR2 SNTAGT. Trimming removed 5 bases from V and 4 bases from J, with 12 bases in between. CDR3 size: 14 residues. Here the CDR3 DNA reads TGTGCCAGCAGTAAAGCGGAGGGATACAATGAGCAGTTCTTC. Translating it yields CASSKAEGYNEQFF.

The chain is built from TRBV25-1 and TRBJ1-2, with D uncertain. V was clipped by 3 bases and J by 8 bases, with 10 bases between them. This CDR3 has 12 amino acids. Germline V gene data show CDR1 as MGHDK and CDR2 as SYGVNS. The CDR3, as DNA: TGTGCCAGCAGTGAGGGAACTGGCGGCTACACCTTC. Its protein is CASSEGTGGYTF.

The chain employs TRBV7-8 and TRBJ1-1; 8 nucleotides match TRBD1. CDR1 is SGHVS and CDR2 is FQNEAQ in the germline V gene. With 3 bases clipped from V and 1 base from J, the junction kept 4 bases outside the gene matches. The CDR3 is made up of 15 amino acids. The chain's CDR3 is CASSFQTGANTEAFF. The CDR3 DNA sequence: TGTGCCAGCAGCTTTCAGACAGGGGCGAACACTGAAGCTTTCTTT.

This clone was recorded only once. This CDR3 is also generated by other DNA sequences in the sample. The genes are TRBV2 and TRBJ2-5; the D gene could be TRBD1 or TRBD2 (6 bases each). Looked up from germline, CDR1 is SNHLY and CDR2 is FYNNEI. This CDR3 contains 15 residues. V shed 5 bases and J shed 5 bases, with 18 bases lying between them. The DNA of the CDR3 is TGTGCCAGCAGTTACGGAGGAGGGGGGCGGGAGACCCAGTACTTC. This sequence encodes CASSYGGGGRETQYF.

This chain joins TRBV5-5 and TRBJ1-2; D is unresolved. Germline V gene sequence: CDR1 SGHKS, CDR2 YYEKEE (reference sequence). This CDR3 spans 15 amino acids. The V gene lost 4 bases and the J gene lost 4 bases, with 17 bases spanning the gap. For the CDR3, the DNA is TGTGCCAGCAGCCCTCCTCCGGACCTGCCCTATGGCTACACCTTC. Amino acids: CASSPPPDLPYGYTF.

The chain recombines TRBV7-8 with TRBJ2-7; 8 nucleotides agree with TRBD2. The CDR3 covers 17 residues. J was trimmed by 3 bases and V by 5 bases; bases with no gene match: 15. CDR1 is SGHVS, CDR2 FQNEAQ, per germline. CDR3 residues: CASSQQRLAREDYEQYF. Written as DNA, the CDR3 is TGTGCCAGCAGCCAACAGAGACTAGCGCGCGAGGACTACGAGCAGTACTTC.

The chain couples TRBV28 to TRBJ1-2; TRBD1 aligns across 10 bases. Per the germline V gene, CDR1 is MDHEN and CDR2 is SYDVKM. Trimming cost V 6 bases and J 2 bases; bases outside gene matches: 12. CDR3 length equals 17 residues. In DNA, the CDR3 is TGTGCCAGCAGCTCTCCGGGACAGGGGTTAGAGAACTATGGCTACACCTTC. Translation gives CASSSPGQGLENYGYTF.

This clone was counted a few times. The rearrangement uses TRBV6-6 and TRBJ1-5; 7 bases map to TRBD1. Germline V CDR1 and CDR2: MNHNY, SVGAGI (reference sequence). CDR3 size: 14 residues. V was clipped by 6 bases and J by 1 base; unmatched bases: 3. CDR3 sequence (DNA): TGTGCCAGCAGGCTACAGGGGAGCAATCAGCCCCAGCATTTT. This codes for CASRLQGSNQPQHF.

This sequence joins TRBV6-5 and TRBJ2-2; perhaps TRBD2 as D (5 bases). The CDR3 consists of 12 residues. The V gene's germline CDR1 is MNHEY and CDR2 SVGAGI. V shed 6 bases and J shed 9 bases, with 11 bases lying between them. CDR3 loop: CASSDYLRELFF. In DNA form, the CDR3 reads TGTGCCAGCAGCGACTATTTGAGGGAGCTGTTTTTT.

V is TRBV7-9 and J is TRBJ1-2; 9 bases line up with TRBD1. The V segment lost 1 base and the J segment 5 bases; nucleotides outside the gene matches: 5. Germline loops: CDR1 SEHNR, CDR2 FQNEAQ (reference sequence). This CDR3 has 15 residues. The CDR3 region has the DNA TGTGCCAGCAGCTTAGAGACAGGGGGAGGTTATGGCTACACCTTC. It specifies CASSLETGGGYGYTF.

This chain links TRBV2 with TRBJ1-1; TRBD1 matches at 9 bases. V was pared by 4 bases and J by 0 bases, with 0 bases of the junction left unmatched. The CDR3 covers 14 residues. CDR1 is SNHLY and CDR2 is FYNNEI in the germline V gene. CDR3 in DNA: TGTGCCAGCAGTGGGGACAGGGTGAACACTGAAGCTTTCTTT. Protein: CASSGDRVNTEAFF.

This chain joins TRBV28 and TRBJ2-5, with unresolved D. This CDR3 region has 13 residues. Germline V gives CDR1 MDHEN, CDR2 SYDVKM. V gave up 3 bases and J gave up 1 base, with 6 bases separating them. The CDR3 nucleotides read TGTGCCAGCAGTTTCCCGGCCCAAGAGACCCAGTACTTC. This sequence encodes CASSFPAQETQYF.

The chain recombines TRBV19 with TRBJ1-3, with D possibly being TRBD1 (6 bases). The V gene lost 3 bases and the J gene lost 2 bases, with 20 bases spanning the gap. This CDR3 has 18 residues. Germline lookup yields CDR1 LNHDA and CDR2 SQIVND (reference sequence). CDR3: CASSIGRGLRTPGNTIYF. CDR3 DNA sequence: TGTGCCAGTAGTATCGGCAGGGGACTCCGAACCCCTGGAAACACCATATATTTT.

The genes are TRBV28 and TRBJ1-4; D unresolved. Trimming stripped 8 bases from V and 1 base from J, with 11 bases between. The CDR3 runs to 14 residues. Germline CDR1 and CDR2: MDHEN and SYDVKM. The CDR3 DNA reads as TGTGCCAGCTATTTCGGTGGAACTAATGAAAAACTGTTTTTT. Translating it yields CASYFGGTNEKLFF.

The V and J genes are TRBV6-2 or TRBV6-3 and TRBJ2-7; 8 bases are a match to TRBD1. Germline V gene sequence: CDR1 MNHEY, CDR2 SVGEGT. After removal of 6 bases from V and 2 bases from J, the junction contained 9 bases not matched to a gene. The length of the CDR3 is 15 residues. CDR3 residues: CASSPDRAGTYEQYF. CDR3 DNA sequence: TGTGCCAGCAGCCCGGACAGGGCGGGAACCTACGAGCAGTACTTC.

The chain's CDR3 is CASRPGQQNEQFF. CDR3 in DNA: TGTGCCAGCAGACCGGGACAACAAAATGAGCAGTTCTTC. J is TRBJ2-1 and V is TRBV12-3 or TRBV12-4, with TRBD1 as a possible D gene (6 bases). This CDR3 is built from 13 residues. The V gene lost 6 bases and the J gene lost 7 bases, with 13 bases spanning the gap.

V is TRBV7-2 and J is TRBJ1-6, with 9 bases identical to TRBD1. Germline CDR1 SGHTA, CDR2 FQGNSA. With V trimmed by 5 bases and J by 5 bases, 4 bases remained unmatched. The CDR3 has 15 amino acids. The CDR3 nucleotides read TGTGCCAGCAGCCCTAGGACAGGGGATAATTCACCCCTCCACTTT. This encodes CASSPRTGDNSPLHF.

The chain uses TRBV11-3 and TRBJ1-4; perhaps TRBD1 as D (5 bases). Germline loops: CDR1 SGHNT, CDR2 YENEEA. The CDR3 spans 15 residues. Trimming left V 5 bases short and J 0 bases short, with 10 bases between. CDR3 loop: CASSQDRATNEKLFF. The CDR3 region has the DNA TGTGCCAGCAGCCAAGACAGAGCAACTAATGAAAAACTGTTTTTT.

This clone showed up just once. The chain links TRBV29-1 to TRBJ1-1, with D perhaps matching TRBD1 (6 bases). The ends were cut back, 3 bases at V and 4 bases at J, with 6 bases in the middle. The CDR3 runs 11 residues. Germline CDR1 is SQVTM and CDR2 is ANQGSEA. The CDR3 DNA is TGCAGCGTTGAGGGGGCCACTGAAGCTTTCTTT. It translates to CSVEGATEAFF.

The J gene is TRBJ2-3, the V gene TRBV7-9; TRBD2 matches 7 bases. The germline CDR1 and CDR2 sequences are SEHNR and FQNEAQ (reference sequence). The CDR3 contains 15 residues. The junction had 7 bases not matched to a gene; V was cut back by 5 bases and J by 2 bases. The DNA of the CDR3 is TGTGCCAGCAGCCCCTGGCGGGAGTCCACAGATACGCAGTATTTT. Its protein product is CASSPWRESTDTQYF. The full variable domain, rest sourced from reference TRBV7-9 and TRBJ2-3, is DTGVSQNPRHKITKRGQNVTFRCDPISEHNRLYWYRQTLGQGPEFLTYFQNEAQLEKSRLLSDRFSAERPKGSFSTLEIQRTEQGDSAMYLCASSPWRESTDTQYFGPGTRLTVL.

This clone was detected a few times. The gene calls are TRBV19 and TRBJ2-5; 8 nucleotides agree with TRBD2. The CDR3 totals 17 residues. Germline V gene lookup returns CDR1 LNHDA and CDR2 SQIVND (reference sequence). The trim removed 3 bases at V and 4 bases at J, leaving 13 bases unmatched. The CDR3 DNA follows: TGTGCCAGTAGTATGATCCCGACTTTCGGGGGGGGAGAGACCCAGTACTTC. It encodes CASSMIPTFGGGETQYF.

The CDR3, as DNA: TGTGCCAGCAGTTCTCGACCGGTGAACACTGAAGCTTTCTTT. This codes for CASSSRPVNTEAFF. This chain links TRBV28 with TRBJ1-1; no definite D call. V lost 4 bases and J lost 0, with 9 bases in between. The V gene's germline CDR1 is MDHEN and CDR2 SYDVKM. The CDR3 spans 14 residues.

This chain links TRBV5-6 with TRBJ2-1, with TRBD1 identical over 7 bases. Germline V gene lookup returns CDR1 SGHDT and CDR2 YYEEEE. The CDR3 contains 14 residues. V gave up 4 bases and J gave up 6 bases; unmatched junction bases: 7. CDR3 in DNA: TGTGCCAGCAGCGTTGACAGGGTAGTCAATGAGCAGTTCTTC. Translation: CASSVDRVVNEQFF.

This chain joins TRBV29-1 and TRBJ1-4; unclear D gene. Germline V gives CDR1 SQVTM, CDR2 ANQGSEA. Trimming took 0 bases from V and 0 from J, leaving 5 bases between them. The CDR3 length is 14 residues. The CDR3 nucleotides are TGCAGCGTTGAAGAGGATGCAACTAATGAAAAACTGTTTTTT. This sequence encodes CSVEEDATNEKLFF.

The J gene is TRBJ2-7, the V gene TRBV6-5; tentatively, D is TRBD1 or TRBD2 (5 bases each). CDR1 is MNHEY, CDR2 SVGAGI, per germline. This CDR3 spans 15 amino acids. V was shortened by 0 bases and J by 2 bases, with 11 bases between the two germline ends. CDR3 DNA sequence: TGTGCCAGCAGTTACTCTCGGGACCCAGCCTACGAGCAGTACTTC. Residues: CASSYSRDPAYEQYF.

V usage is TRBV12-3 or TRBV12-4 and J usage is TRBJ1-1; D not resolved. Trimming took 4 bases from V and 1 from J, leaving 7 bases between them. This CDR3 has 13 residues. DNA of the CDR3: TGTGCCAGCAGTTCATCCGGGAACACTGAAGCTTTCTTT. This translates into CASSSSGNTEAFF.

For the CDR3, the DNA is TGTGCCAGCAGTTCAAACAGGGGCGGCAATCAGCCCCAGCATTTT. Protein: CASSSNRGGNQPQHF. This chain joins TRBV6-6 and TRBJ1-5; 7 positions agree with TRBD1. This CDR3 has 15 residues. V was pared by 4 bases and J by 2 bases, with 5 bases of the junction left unmatched. Germline V gene sequence: CDR1 MNHNY, CDR2 SVGAGI (reference sequence).